This record covers a single T cell receptor (beta chain). These data originate in a study of technical replicates of blood from a few donors. The data were produced by immunoSEQ multiplex PCR, yet TCRdb's version contains in-frame clones alone and is incomplete. The sample carries 90,000 to 100,000 clones, 90% to 96% recorded once. Germline-derived CDR1 and CDR2 are SNHLY and FYNNEI. CDR3 length: 15 amino acids. Between the trimmed V and J ends, which lost 4 bases and 0 bases, there was a span of 10 bases. The chain links TRBV2 to TRBJ2-4; no firm D call. This clonotype originated in a human donor in good health. The sample taken for sequencing was T cells isolated from PBMCs. The CDR3 DNA reads as TGTGCCAGCAGTGCCCGACTCCTAGCCAAAAACATTCAGTACTTC. Translated, it gives CASSARLLAKNIQYF.